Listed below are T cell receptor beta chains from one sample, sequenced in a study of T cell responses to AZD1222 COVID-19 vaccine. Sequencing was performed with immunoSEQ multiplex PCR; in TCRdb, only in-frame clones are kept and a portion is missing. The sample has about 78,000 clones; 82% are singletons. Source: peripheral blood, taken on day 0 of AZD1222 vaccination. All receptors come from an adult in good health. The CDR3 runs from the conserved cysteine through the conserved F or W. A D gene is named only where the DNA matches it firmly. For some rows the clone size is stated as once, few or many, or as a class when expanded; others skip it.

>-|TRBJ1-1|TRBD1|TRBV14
CASSKGQGGWNTEAFF
TGTGCCAGCAGCAAGGGACAGGGAGGCTGGAACACTGAAGCTTTCTTT
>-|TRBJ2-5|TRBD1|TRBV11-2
CASSLDREETQYF
TGTGCCAGCAGCTTGGACAGGGAGGAGACCCAGTACTTC
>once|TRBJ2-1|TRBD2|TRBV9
CASSVVAGGPGNEQFF
TGTGCCAGCAGCGTAGTTGCGGGAGGGCCAGGGAATGAGCAGTTCTTC
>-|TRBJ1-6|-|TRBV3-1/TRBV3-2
CASSQGNRDNSPLHF
TGTGCCAGCAGCCAAGGAAACAGGGACAATTCACCCCTCCACTTT
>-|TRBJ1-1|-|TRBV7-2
CASSSWTAANTEAFF
TGTGCCAGCAGCTCGTGGACAGCGGCGAACACTGAAGCTTTCTTT
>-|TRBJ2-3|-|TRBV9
CASSSSGVVADTQYF
TGTGCCAGCAGCTCCTCGGGGGTGGTCGCTGATACGCAGTATTTT
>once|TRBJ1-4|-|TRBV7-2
CASSLEGANEKLFF
TGTGCCAGCAGCTTAGAAGGGGCTAATGAAAAACTGTTTTTT
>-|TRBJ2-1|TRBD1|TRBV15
CATLDRGGYNEQFF
TGTGCCACCCTGGACAGGGGGGGCTACAATGAGCAGTTCTTC
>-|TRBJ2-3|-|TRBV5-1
CASSFAGTPTDTQYF
TGCGCCAGCAGCTTCGCAGGAACCCCCACAGATACGCAGTATTTT
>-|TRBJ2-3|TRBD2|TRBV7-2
CASSLAGLAGMGDTQYF
TGTGCCAGCAGCTTAGCAGGGCTAGCGGGTATGGGAGATACGCAGTATTTT
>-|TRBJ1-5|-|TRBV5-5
CASSSTGNQPQHF
TGTGCCAGCAGCTCAACAGGGAATCAGCCCCAGCATTTT
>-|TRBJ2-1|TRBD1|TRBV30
CAWSQGARHNEQFF
TGTGCCTGGAGTCAGGGGGCCCGCCACAATGAGCAGTTCTTC
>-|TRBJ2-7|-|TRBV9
CASSLRAGSYEQYF
TGTGCCAGCAGCCTCCGGGCGGGTTCCTACGAGCAGTACTTC
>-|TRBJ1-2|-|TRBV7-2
CASSLFLWGRAGYTF
TGTGCCAGCAGCTTATTTCTCTGGGGTAGAGCTGGCTACACCTTC
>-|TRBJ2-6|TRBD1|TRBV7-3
CASSLRGTGEAGANVLTF
TGTGCCAGCAGCTTAAGAGGGACAGGGGAAGCTGGGGCCAACGTCCTGACTTTC
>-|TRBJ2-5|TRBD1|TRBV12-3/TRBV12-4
CASSWDREETQYF
TGTGCCAGCAGTTGGGACAGGGAAGAGACCCAGTACTTC
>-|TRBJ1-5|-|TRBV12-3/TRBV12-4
CASMASSNQPQHF
TGTGCCAGCATGGCCAGTAGCAATCAGCCCCAGCATTTT
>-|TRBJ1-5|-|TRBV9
CASSGHGGARQPQHF
TGTGCCAGCAGCGGGCATGGGGGGGCTCGGCAGCCCCAGCATTTT
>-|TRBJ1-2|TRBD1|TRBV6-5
CASRIGDRGNYGYTF
TGTGCCAGCAGAATTGGTGACAGGGGTAACTATGGCTACACCTTC
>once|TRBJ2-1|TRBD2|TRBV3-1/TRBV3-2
CASSQASSGRAFYNEQFF
TGTGCCAGCAGCCAAGCTTCCAGCGGGAGGGCCTTCTACAATGAGCAGTTCTTC
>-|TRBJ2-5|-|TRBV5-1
CASSLGTLRETQYF
TGCGCCAGCAGCTTAGGGACGCTCCGAGAGACCCAGTACTTC
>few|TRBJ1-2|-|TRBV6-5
CASRDTNYGYTF
TGTGCCAGTAGGGACACTAACTATGGCTACACCTTC
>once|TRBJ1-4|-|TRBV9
CASSVVGRVGEKLFF
TGTGCCAGCAGCGTAGTGGGCAGGGTGGGTGAAAAACTGTTTTTT
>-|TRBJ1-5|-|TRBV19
CASSWWDQPQHF
TGTGCCAGTAGTTGGTGGGATCAGCCCCAGCATTTT
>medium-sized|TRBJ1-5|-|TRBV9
CASSEGADNQPQHF
TGTGCCAGCAGTGAAGGCGCAGATAATCAGCCCCAGCATTTT
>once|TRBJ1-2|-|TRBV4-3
CASSPHRESYGYTF
TGCGCCAGCAGCCCCCACAGGGAGAGCTATGGCTACACCTTC
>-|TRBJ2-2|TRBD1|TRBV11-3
CASSPGTGTGELFF
TGTGCCAGCAGCCCAGGGACAGGGACAGGGGAGCTGTTTTTT
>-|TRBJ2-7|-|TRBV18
CASSPGVDSAYEQYF
TGTGCCAGCTCACCAGGGGTGGATTCAGCCTACGAGCAGTACTTC
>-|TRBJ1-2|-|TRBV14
CASSQDRTVGYTF
TGTGCCAGCAGCCAAGATCGAACAGTCGGCTACACCTTC
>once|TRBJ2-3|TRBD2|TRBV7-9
CASSFSGRADTQYF
TGTGCCAGCAGCTTTAGCGGGAGGGCAGATACGCAGTATTTT
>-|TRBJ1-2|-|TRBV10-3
CAITSGPENGYTF
TGTGCCATCACCTCCGGTCCGGAGAATGGCTACACCTTC
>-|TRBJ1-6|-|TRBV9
CASSVVYNSPLHF
TGTGCCAGCAGCGTAGTCTATAATTCACCCCTCCACTTT
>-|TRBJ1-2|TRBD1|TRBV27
CASRTRADRAGYTF
TGTGCCAGCAGGACGAGGGCCGACAGGGCCGGCTACACCTTC
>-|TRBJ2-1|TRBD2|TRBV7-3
CASSLRTSGGRNEQFF
TGTGCCAGCAGCCTAAGGACTAGCGGGGGGCGGAATGAGCAGTTCTTC
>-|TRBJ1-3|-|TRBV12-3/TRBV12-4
CASSPQVGNTIYF
TGTGCCAGCAGCCCCCAGGTGGGAAACACCATATATTTT
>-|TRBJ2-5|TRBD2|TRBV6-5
CASKGFGGKEETQYF
TGTGCCAGCAAGGGGTTCGGGGGGAAGGAGGAGACCCAGTACTTC
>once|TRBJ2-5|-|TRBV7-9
CASSGSVGTKQETQYF
TGTGCCAGCAGCGGCTCTGTCGGGACGAAACAAGAGACCCAGTACTTC
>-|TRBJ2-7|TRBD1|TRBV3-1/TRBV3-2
CASSAGQGTYEQYF
TGTGCCAGCAGCGCGGGACAGGGGACCTACGAGCAGTACTTC
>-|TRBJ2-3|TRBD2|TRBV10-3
CAIRDQRGGVADTQYF
TGTGCCATCAGAGACCAACGCGGGGGGGTGGCAGATACGCAGTATTTT
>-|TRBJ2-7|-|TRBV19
CASSGRDSSYEQYF
TGTGCCAGTAGTGGCCGCGACAGCTCCTACGAGCAGTACTTC
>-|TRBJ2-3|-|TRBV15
CATSRDREYRVSDTQYF
TGTGCCACCAGCAGAGATAGGGAATACCGCGTCTCAGATACGCAGTATTTT
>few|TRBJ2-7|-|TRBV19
CASSVAVSYEQYF
TGTGCCAGTAGTGTAGCGGTTTCCTACGAGCAGTACTTC
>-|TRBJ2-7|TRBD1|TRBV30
CAWSDGQGNEQYF
TGTGCCTGGAGTGATGGACAGGGCAACGAGCAGTACTTC
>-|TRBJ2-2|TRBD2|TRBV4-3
CASSQEWLAGAAGELFF
TGCGCCAGCAGCCAAGAATGGCTAGCGGGAGCGGCCGGGGAGCTGTTTTTT
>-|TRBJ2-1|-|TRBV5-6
CASSFPQLSQGGNEQFF
TGTGCCAGCAGCTTTCCTCAGCTCAGCCAGGGGGGCAATGAGCAGTTCTTC
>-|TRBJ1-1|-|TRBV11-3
CASSAMGGSTEAFF
TGTGCCAGCAGCGCCATGGGGGGCAGCACTGAAGCTTTCTTT
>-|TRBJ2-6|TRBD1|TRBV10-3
CAIGRTGDSGANVLTF
TGTGCCATCGGGAGGACAGGGGACTCTGGGGCCAACGTCCTGACTTTC
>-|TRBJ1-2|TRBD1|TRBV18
CASSSAGGEYYGYTF
TGTGCCAGCTCATCGGCAGGGGGAGAGTACTATGGCTACACCTTC
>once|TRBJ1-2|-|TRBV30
CAWNSNYGYTF
TGTGCCTGGAACTCTAACTATGGCTACACCTTC
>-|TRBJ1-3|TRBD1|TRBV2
CASSVGQGSGNTIYF
TGTGCCAGCAGCGTCGGACAGGGCTCTGGAAACACCATATATTTT
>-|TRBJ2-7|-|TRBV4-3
CASSQDSWGWEQYF
TGCGCCAGCAGCCAAGATTCCTGGGGTTGGGAGCAGTACTTC
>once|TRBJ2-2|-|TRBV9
CASSPGGGPDTGELFF
TGTGCCAGCAGCCCCGGAGGCGGTCCGGACACCGGGGAGCTGTTTTTT
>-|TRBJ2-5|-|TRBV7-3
CASSLGTQETQYF
TGTGCCAGCAGCTTAGGGACCCAAGAGACCCAGTACTTC
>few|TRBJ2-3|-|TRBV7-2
CASSPAGISTDTQYF
TGTGCCAGCAGCCCGGCGGGCATTAGCACAGATACGCAGTATTTT